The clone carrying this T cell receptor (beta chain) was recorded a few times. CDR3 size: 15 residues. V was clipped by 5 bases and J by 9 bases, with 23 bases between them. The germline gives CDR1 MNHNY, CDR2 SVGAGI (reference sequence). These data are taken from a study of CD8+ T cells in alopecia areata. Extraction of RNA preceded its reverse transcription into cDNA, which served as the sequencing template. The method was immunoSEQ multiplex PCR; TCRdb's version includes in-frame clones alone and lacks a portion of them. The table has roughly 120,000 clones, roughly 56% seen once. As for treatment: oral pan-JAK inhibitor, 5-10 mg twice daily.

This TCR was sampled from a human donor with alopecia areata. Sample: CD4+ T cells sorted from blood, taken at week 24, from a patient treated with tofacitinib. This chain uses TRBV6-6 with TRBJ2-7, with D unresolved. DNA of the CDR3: TGTGCCAGCAGTCCTGCCCCGGGTCAGATTATGGTGCAGTACTTC. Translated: CASSPAPGQIMVQYF.